This TCR beta chain was sequenced in a study of human T cells and chemical hapten exposure. As for the study in general: Alopecia areata, totalis or universalis affected patients, mainly female. Study conclusions and caveats: TCRs at a frequency above 1 in 1000 stayed unchanged with DPC sensitization.

MiXCR was run by TCRdb on the RACE reads, yielding one entry per CDR3 protein. The sample yields about 90,000 distinct CDR3 sequences, about a tenth seen once. This clonotype was seen only a few times. The antigen is unknown. The V and J ends lost 6 bases and 2 bases, in that order; junction bases with no gene match: 4. CDR3 length: 14 residues. Germline-derived CDR1 and CDR2 are KGHSH and LQKENI. Specified time point: patch test 3, about 24 weeks after DPC sensitization. Stated treatment: therapeutic diphenylcyclopropenone sensitization with weekly scalp DPC. Every donor had alopecia and was 18 to 70 years old; all were suitable for DPC.

The sequence was obtained from a woman in her 30s with alopecia areata. Some clones in this sample may be carry-over from other donors' samples. This sequence joins TRBV18 and TRBJ2-7; 10 nucleotides line up with TRBD1. The sequencing here drew on whole blood, taken in connection with sensitization to the hapten diphenylcyclopropenone (DPC). CDR3 sequence reads: CASSPDRGTYEQYV. The CDR3 DNA reads as TGTGCCAGCTCCCCGGACAGGGGGACCTACGAGCAGTACGTC.